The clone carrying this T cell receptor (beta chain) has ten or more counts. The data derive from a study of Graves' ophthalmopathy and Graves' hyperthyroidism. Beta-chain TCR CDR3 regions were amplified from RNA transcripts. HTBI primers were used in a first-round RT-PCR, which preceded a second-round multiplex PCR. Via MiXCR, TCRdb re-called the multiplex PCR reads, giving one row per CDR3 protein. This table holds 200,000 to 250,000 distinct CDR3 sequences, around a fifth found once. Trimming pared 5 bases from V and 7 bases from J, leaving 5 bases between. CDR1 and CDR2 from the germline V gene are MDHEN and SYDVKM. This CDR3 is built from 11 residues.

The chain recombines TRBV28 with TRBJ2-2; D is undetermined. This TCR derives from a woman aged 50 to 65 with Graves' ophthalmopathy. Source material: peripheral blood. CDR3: CASSPYGELFF. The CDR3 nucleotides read TGTGCCAGCAGTCCTTACGGGGAGCTGTTTTTT.